One sample yielded the 5 T cell receptor beta chains listed below, sequenced in a study of identical twins. TCRdb recomputed calls from the 5' RACE reads with MiXCR, one row per CDR3 protein. Here the sample spans under 250,000 distinct CDR3 sequences, around 8.1% being singletons. This same sample was also taken into another study, of yellow fever vaccine responses in identical twins.

Sequenced input: memory (CD45RO+) T cells sorted from blood. These receptors were taken from a woman younger than 35 in good health.

This clonotype turned up a few times. The chain is built from TRBV3-1 and TRBJ1-2; D perhaps matches TRBD1 (6 bases). This CDR3 region has 13 residues. Trimming took off 6 bases at V and 4 bases at J, with 12 bases between the two ends. The V gene's germline CDR1 is LGHDT and CDR2 YNNKEL (reference sequence). CDR3 amino acids: CASRPTGFYGYTF. The DNA of the CDR3 is TGTGCCAGCAGACCAACAGGGTTCTATGGCTACACCTTC.

Many counts were recorded for this clonotype. This chain links TRBV12-3 or TRBV12-4 with TRBJ2-1; D remains ambiguous. There are 14 residues in the CDR3. V lost 3 bases and J 9 bases, leaving 15 bases between the germline ends. CDR3 residues: CASSLGVAGTEQFF. The CDR3 coding sequence is TGTGCCAGCAGTTTGGGTGTGGCAGGCACTGAGCAGTTCTTC.

This clonotype was picked up many times. The rearrangement uses TRBV3-1 and TRBJ2-1; D unclear. Germline lookup yields CDR1 LGHDT and CDR2 YNNKEL (reference sequence). Trimming pared 1 base from V and 10 bases from J, leaving 8 bases between. The CDR3 loop spans 12 amino acids. DNA of the CDR3: TGTGCCAGCAGCCAAGGGACGAGGGAGCAGTTCTTC. Protein product: CASSQGTREQFF.

The J gene is TRBJ2-3, the V gene TRBV10-3, with TRBD2 as a possible D gene (6 bases). Germline V CDR1 and CDR2: ENHRY, SYGVKD. Trimming pared 3 bases from V and 6 bases from J, leaving 13 bases between. CDR3 length: 14 amino acids. DNA for the CDR3: TGTGCCATCAGTGAAGGCGGGACTTGGGATACGCAGTATTTT. Protein: CAISEGGTWDTQYF.

This clonotype was detected ten times or more. The chain is built from TRBV7-8 and TRBJ1-5, with D hard to call. Looked up from germline, CDR1 is SGHVS and CDR2 is FQNEAQ. This CDR3 spans 14 amino acids. Trimming stripped 5 bases from V and 2 bases from J, with 10 bases between. Here the CDR3 DNA reads TGTGCCAGCAGCCGTAGCCCCGGCAATCAGCCCCAGCATTTT. This translates into CASSRSPGNQPQHF.